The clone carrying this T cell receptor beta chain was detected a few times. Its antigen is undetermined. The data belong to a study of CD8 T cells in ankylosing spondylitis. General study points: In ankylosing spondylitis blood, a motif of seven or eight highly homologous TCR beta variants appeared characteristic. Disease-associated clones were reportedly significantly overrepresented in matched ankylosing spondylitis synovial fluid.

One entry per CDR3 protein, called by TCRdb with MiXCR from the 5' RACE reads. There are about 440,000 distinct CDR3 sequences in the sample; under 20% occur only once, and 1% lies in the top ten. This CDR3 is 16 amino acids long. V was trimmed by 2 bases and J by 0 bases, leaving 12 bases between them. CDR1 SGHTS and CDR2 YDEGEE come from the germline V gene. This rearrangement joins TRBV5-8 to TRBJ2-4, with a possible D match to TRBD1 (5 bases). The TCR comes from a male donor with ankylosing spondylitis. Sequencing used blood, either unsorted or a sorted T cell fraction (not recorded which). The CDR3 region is CASSLQVILAKNIQYF. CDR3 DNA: TGTGCCAGCAGCTTACAGGTTATACTAGCCAAAAACATTCAGTACTTC. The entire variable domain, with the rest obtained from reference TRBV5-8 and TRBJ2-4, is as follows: EAGVTQSPTHLIKTRGQQATLRCSPISGHTSVYWYQQALGLGLQFLLWYDEGEERNRGNFPPRFSGRQFPNYSSELNVNALELEDSALYLCASSLQVILAKNIQYFGAGTRLSVL.